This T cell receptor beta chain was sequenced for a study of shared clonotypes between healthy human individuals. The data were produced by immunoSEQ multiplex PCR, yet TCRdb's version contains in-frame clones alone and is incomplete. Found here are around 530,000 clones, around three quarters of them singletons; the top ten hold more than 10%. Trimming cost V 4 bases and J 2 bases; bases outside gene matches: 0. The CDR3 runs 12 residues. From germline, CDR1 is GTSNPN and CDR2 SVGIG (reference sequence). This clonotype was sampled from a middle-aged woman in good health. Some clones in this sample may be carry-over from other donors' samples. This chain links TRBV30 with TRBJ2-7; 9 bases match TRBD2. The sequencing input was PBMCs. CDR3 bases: TGTGCCTGGACTAGCGGGACCTACGAGCAGTACTTC. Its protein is CAWTSGTYEQYF. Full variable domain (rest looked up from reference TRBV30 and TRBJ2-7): SQTIHQWPATLVQPVGSPLSLECTVEGTSNPNLYWYRQAAGRGLQLLFYSVGIGQISSEVPQNLSASRPQDRQFILSSKKLLLSDSGFYLCAWTSGTYEQYFGPGTRLTVT.